A single sample is the source of the 17 T cell receptor beta chains below, sequenced in a study of molecular identifiers for immune sequencing clone quantification. MiXCR was run by TCRdb on the PCR reads, yielding one entry per CDR3 protein. The table shows just over 95,000 distinct CDR3 sequences, with approximately 24% occurring only once. The sample was naive CD8+ T cells from blood, with Jurkat cell RNA spiked in. As to subset: FACS-sorted CD8+CD4-CCR7+CD45RA+ naive T cells. The receptors stem from a human donor in good health. Some libraries in this study had Jurkat cell RNA spiked in.

Comments on this clonotype: A much larger clone lies one base from this, so it may be a read error. The V and J genes are TRBV11-2 and TRBJ2-7; the D is unclear. Germline CDR1 SGHAT, CDR2 FQNNGV. Trimming pared 4 bases from V and 4 bases from J, leaving 11 bases between. This CDR3 has 13 residues. The CDR3 reads CASSSSTTYEQYF. CDR3 sequence (DNA): TGTGCCAGCAGCTCGTCCACTACGTACGAGCAGTACTTC.

This clonotype was observed many times. The J gene is TRBJ2-5, the V gene TRBV20-1; TRBD2 is a possible D gene (6 bases). The germline V gene has CDR1 DFQATT and CDR2 SNEGSKA (reference sequence). CDR3 size: 15 residues. V lost 0 bases and J 2 bases, leaving 13 bases between the germline ends. For the CDR3, the DNA is TGCAGTGCTAGAGATCTTACGGGGGTTCAAGAGACCCAGTACTTC. Translated, it gives CSARDLTGVQETQYF.

This clonotype was seen many times. The rearrangement uses TRBV20-1 and TRBJ2-7; TRBD2 aligns across 10 bases. The CDR3 totals 13 residues. Germline V gives CDR1 DFQATT, CDR2 SNEGSKA (reference sequence). Trimming cost V 6 bases and J 4 bases; bases outside gene matches: 6. The CDR3 sequence is CSAPVSGGYEQYF. CDR3 DNA: TGCAGTGCGCCCGTTAGCGGGGGGTACGAGCAGTACTTC.

This clonotype was counted many times. CDR3 in amino acids: CATSEGFRVDNQPQHF. The CDR3 region has the DNA TGTGCCACCAGCGAGGGGTTCAGGGTGGACAATCAGCCCCAGCATTTT. The rearrangement links TRBV15 to TRBJ1-5, with a tentative D call TRBD1 (5 bases). From germline, CDR1 is LNHNV and CDR2 YYDKDF (reference sequence). This CDR3 region has 16 residues. Trimming left V 5 bases short and J 3 bases short, with 17 bases between. Drawing the rest from reference TRBV15 and TRBJ1-5, the complete variable domain is DAMVIQNPRYQVTQFGKPVTLSCSQTLNHNVMYWYQQKSSQAPKLLFHYYDKDFNNEADTPDNFQSRRPNTSFCFLDIRSPGLGDTAMYLCATSEGFRVDNQPQHFGDGTRLSIL.

This clonotype occurred many times. This rearrangement joins TRBV13 to TRBJ1-2; 9 bases map to TRBD1. The CDR3 is made up of 15 amino acids. The V segment lost 4 bases and the J segment 5 bases; nucleotides outside the gene matches: 8. CDR1 PRHDT and CDR2 FYEKMQ come from the germline V gene (reference sequence). The chain's CDR3 is CASSYRDRERYGYTF. Written as DNA, the CDR3 is TGTGCCAGCAGCTACCGGGACAGGGAAAGGTATGGCTACACCTTC.

This clonotype was detected many times. The genes are TRBV4-1 and TRBJ2-3; no reliable D call. V was clipped by 1 base and J by 3 bases, with 5 bases between them. CDR1 MGHRA and CDR2 YSYEKL come from the germline V gene. CDR3 length equals 13 residues. CDR3 DNA sequence: TGCGCCAGCAGCCAAGTTCCGACAGATACGCAGTATTTT. Amino acid sequence: CASSQVPTDTQYF.

This clonotype came up many times. The rearrangement links TRBV3-1 to TRBJ2-3; unclear D gene. The CDR3 covers 15 residues. Trimming removed 1 base at V and 0 bases at J, with 8 bases between. Per the germline V gene, CDR1 is LGHDT and CDR2 is YNNKEL (reference sequence). This chain's CDR3 is CASSQGSRSTDTQYF. The CDR3 DNA reads as TGTGCCAGCAGCCAAGGTTCTCGTAGCACAGATACGCAGTATTTT.

CDR3 nucleotide sequence: TGCAGTGCTGAGTCAGGGCTCTCCTACAATGAGCAGTTCTTC. The encoded protein is CSAESGLSYNEQFF. The genes are TRBV20-1 and TRBJ2-1; weak D call: TRBD1 (5 bases). Deletions cut 5 bases from V and 0 bases from J, with 11 bases between. Germline CDR1 and CDR2: DFQATT and SNEGSKA (reference sequence). CDR3 length equals 14 residues.

This clonotype was seen a single time. The chain combines TRBV27 with TRBJ2-3, with D maybe TRBD1 (7 bases). V lost 11 bases and J 3 bases, leaving 24 bases between the germline ends. CDR3 length: 16 amino acids. Germline values: CDR1 MNHEY, CDR2 SMNVEV (reference sequence). The CDR3 DNA follows: TGTGCCGCCCTCGAAACAGGGGACTTCGGGACAGATACGCAGTATTTT. Protein: CAALETGDFGTDTQYF.

The chain combines TRBV13 with TRBJ1-2; D might be TRBD1 (5 bases). The CDR3 is 12 residues long. Germline CDR1 and CDR2: PRHDT and FYEKMQ (reference sequence). With 5 bases removed from V and 8 bases from J, the gap between germline ends came to 12 bases. The CDR3 protein is CASSREGLGYTF. The CDR3 DNA sequence: TGTGCCAGCAGCCGCGAGGGACTGGGCTACACCTTC.

This clonotype appeared many times. An end of the junction does not agree with germline; a read error may underlie this. V usage is TRBV7-7 and J usage is TRBJ2-5; D might be TRBD1 (6 bases). Per germline, CDR1 SSHAT and CDR2 FNYEAQ (reference sequence). This CDR3 spans 14 amino acids. Here the CDR3 DNA reads TGTGCTAGCAGCCCCGATGGGGGCGGAGCGACCCAGTACTTC. This encodes CASSPDGGGATQYF.

This clonotype was counted ten times or more. The gene calls are TRBV5-6 and TRBJ2-6; no reliable D call. The CDR3 sequence is 13 residues long. Trimming took off 5 bases at V and 4 bases at J, with 7 bases between the two ends. Per the germline V gene, CDR1 is SGHDT and CDR2 is YYEEEE. The CDR3 loop is CASSSQGANVLTF. Written as DNA, the CDR3 is TGTGCCAGCAGTTCACAGGGGGCCAACGTCCTGACTTTC.

This clonotype was found many times. This chain uses TRBV4-3 with TRBJ1-1; perhaps TRBD1 as D (6 bases). The CDR3 loop spans 14 amino acids. V was pared by 0 bases and J by 3 bases, with 8 bases between. The germline CDR1 and CDR2 sequences are LGHNA and YSLEER. CDR3 in amino acids: CASSQDPGDTEAFF. The CDR3 region has the DNA TGCGCCAGCAGCCAAGATCCAGGGGACACTGAAGCTTTCTTT.

This clonotype occurred many times. The chain has TRBV29-1 and TRBJ2-1, with TRBD1 as a possible D gene (6 bases). Deletions cut 1 base from V and 9 bases from J, with 10 bases between. Germline lookup yields CDR1 SQVTM and CDR2 ANQGSEA. The CDR3 length is 12 residues. CDR3 residues: CSVEGTEAEQFF. CDR3 DNA sequence: TGCAGCGTTGAAGGGACAGAGGCTGAGCAGTTCTTC.

This clonotype came up many times. The gene calls are TRBV7-3 and TRBJ2-7, with TRBD2 identical over 13 bases. CDR1 and CDR2 (germline): SGHTA, FQGTGA. CDR3 size: 17 residues. The J segment lost 6 bases and the V segment lost 2 bases, leaving 10 bases of the junction unmatched. CDR3 bases: TGTGCCAGCAGCTTAGACGGCGGGACTAGCGGGACGGGCGAGCAGTACTTC. It codes for CASSLDGGTSGTGEQYF.

This clonotype came up many times. This chain uses TRBV13 with TRBJ2-3; 8 nucleotides match TRBD2. CDR1 PRHDT and CDR2 FYEKMQ come from the germline V gene (reference sequence). The V gene end was trimmed by 0 bases and the J gene end by 2 bases; junction bases not matched to a gene: 13. CDR3 length: 19 residues. CDR3 in amino acids: CASSLGPFVAGQPTDTQYF. The CDR3 nucleotides read TGTGCCAGCAGCTTAGGCCCTTTTGTAGCGGGGCAACCCACAGATACGCAGTATTTT.

The chain carries TRBV4-2 and TRBJ2-7; 14 bases line up with TRBD2. This CDR3 has 15 amino acids. Germline CDR1 LGHNA, CDR2 YNFKEQ. V was clipped by 3 bases and J by 6 bases; unmatched bases: 4. This CDR3 is CASSQTSGRDREQYF. The CDR3 DNA is TGTGCCAGCAGCCAGACTAGCGGGAGGGATCGCGAGCAGTACTTC.